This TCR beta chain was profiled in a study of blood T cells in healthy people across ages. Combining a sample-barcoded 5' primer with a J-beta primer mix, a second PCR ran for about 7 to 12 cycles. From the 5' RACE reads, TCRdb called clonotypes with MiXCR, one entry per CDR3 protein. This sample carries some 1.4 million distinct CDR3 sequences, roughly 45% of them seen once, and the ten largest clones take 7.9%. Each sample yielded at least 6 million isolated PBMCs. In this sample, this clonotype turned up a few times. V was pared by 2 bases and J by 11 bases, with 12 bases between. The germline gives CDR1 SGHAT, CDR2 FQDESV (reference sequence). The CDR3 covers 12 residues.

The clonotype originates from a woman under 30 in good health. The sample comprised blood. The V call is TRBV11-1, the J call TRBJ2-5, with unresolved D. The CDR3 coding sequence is TGTGCCAGCAGCTTAACCCAGAATGAGCAGTACTTC. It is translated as CASSLTQNEQYF.